The TCR beta chain described here comes from a study of OX40 agonist ivuxolimab in advanced cancers. Study background: Under the entry rules, prior anti-PD-1, anti-PD-L1 or anti-CTLA-4 therapy was allowed, and around 36% had some.

A word on this clone: Its antigen is not identified.

General study results and limits: On average, a greater number of expanded clones characterised CD8+ T cells relative to CD4+. At 0.1 to 3.0 mg/kg and by week 6, clonal expansion occurred in CD4+ and CD8+ blood T cells. Specificity for antigen went undetermined in the expanded peripheral T cells.

Profiling relied on immunoSEQ multiplex PCR, and the TCRdb table lists in-frame clones only, not all of them. This table has around 63,000 clones, over 75% appearing once. With 5 bases removed from V and 0 bases from J, the gap between germline ends came to 20 bases. CDR1 and CDR2 (germline): SEHNR, FQNEAQ (reference sequence). The CDR3 consists of 18 residues. This sequence originates from an adult with an advanced solid tumor such as melanoma, head and neck, liver or kidney cancer. This chain links TRBV7-9 with TRBJ2-1; D is undetermined. Here the sequenced sample was CD4+ or CD8+ T cells sorted from blood, taken in a trial of the OX40 agonist ivuxolimab. Here the CDR3 DNA reads TGTGCCAGCAGCGTCGCGTCCGCATGGGGAAGCTCCTACAATGAGCAGTTCTTC. Its translation: CASSVASAWGSSYNEQFF. The full variable domain, in which reference TRBV7-9 and TRBJ2-1 provide the parts outside the CDR3, is DTGVSQNPRHKITKRGQNVTFRCDPISEHNRLYWYRQTLGQGPEFLTYFQNEAQLEKSRLLSDRFSAERPKGSFSTLEIQRTEQGDSAMYLCASSVASAWGSSYNEQFFGPGTRLTVL.